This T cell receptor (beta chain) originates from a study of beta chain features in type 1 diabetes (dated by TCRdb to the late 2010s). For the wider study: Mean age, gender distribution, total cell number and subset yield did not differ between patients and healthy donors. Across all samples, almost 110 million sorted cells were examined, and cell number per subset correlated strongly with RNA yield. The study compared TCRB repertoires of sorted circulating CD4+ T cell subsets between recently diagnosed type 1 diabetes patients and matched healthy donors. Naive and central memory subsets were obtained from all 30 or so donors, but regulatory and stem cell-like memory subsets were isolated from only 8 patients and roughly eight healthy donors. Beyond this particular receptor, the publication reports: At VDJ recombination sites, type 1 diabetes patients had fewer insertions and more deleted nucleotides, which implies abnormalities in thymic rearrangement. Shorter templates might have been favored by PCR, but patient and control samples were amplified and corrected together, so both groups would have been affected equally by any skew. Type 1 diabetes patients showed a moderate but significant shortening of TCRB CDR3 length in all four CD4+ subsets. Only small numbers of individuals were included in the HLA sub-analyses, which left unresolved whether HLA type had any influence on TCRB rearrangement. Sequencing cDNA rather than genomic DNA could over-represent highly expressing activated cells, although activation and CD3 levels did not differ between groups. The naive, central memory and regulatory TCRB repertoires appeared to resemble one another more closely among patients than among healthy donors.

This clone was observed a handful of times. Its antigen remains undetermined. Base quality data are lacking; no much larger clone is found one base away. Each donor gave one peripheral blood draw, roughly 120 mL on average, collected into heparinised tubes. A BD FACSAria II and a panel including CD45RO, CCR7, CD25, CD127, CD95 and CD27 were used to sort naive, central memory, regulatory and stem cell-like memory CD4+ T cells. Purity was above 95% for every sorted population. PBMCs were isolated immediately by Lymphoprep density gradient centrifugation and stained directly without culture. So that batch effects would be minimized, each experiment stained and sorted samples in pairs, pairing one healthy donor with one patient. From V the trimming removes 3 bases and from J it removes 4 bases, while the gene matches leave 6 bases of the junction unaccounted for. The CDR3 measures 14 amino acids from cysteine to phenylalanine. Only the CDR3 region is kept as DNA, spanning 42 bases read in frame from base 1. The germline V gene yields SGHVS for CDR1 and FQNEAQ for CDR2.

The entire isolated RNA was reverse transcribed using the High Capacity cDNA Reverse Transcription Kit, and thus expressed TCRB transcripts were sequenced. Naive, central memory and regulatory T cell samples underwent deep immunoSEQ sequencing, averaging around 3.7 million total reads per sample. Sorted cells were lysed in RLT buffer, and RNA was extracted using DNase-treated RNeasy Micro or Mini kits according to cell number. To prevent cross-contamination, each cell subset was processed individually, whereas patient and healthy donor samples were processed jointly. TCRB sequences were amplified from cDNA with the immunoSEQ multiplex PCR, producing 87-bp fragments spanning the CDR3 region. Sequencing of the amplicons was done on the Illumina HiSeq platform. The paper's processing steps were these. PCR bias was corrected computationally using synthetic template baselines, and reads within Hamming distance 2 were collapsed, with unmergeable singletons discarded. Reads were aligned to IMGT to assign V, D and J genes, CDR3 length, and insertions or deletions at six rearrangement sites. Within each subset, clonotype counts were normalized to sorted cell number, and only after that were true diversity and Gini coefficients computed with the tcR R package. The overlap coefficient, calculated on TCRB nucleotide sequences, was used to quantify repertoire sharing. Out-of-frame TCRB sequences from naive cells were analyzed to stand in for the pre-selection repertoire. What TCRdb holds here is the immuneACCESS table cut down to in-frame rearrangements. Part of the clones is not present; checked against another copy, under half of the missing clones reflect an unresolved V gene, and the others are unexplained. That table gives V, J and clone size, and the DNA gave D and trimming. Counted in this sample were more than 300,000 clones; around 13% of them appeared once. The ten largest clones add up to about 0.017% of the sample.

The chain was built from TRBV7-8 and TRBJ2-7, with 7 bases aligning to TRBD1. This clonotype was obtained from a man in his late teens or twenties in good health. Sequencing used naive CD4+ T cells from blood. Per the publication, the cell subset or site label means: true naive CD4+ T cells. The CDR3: CASSLGTVEYEQYF. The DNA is TGTGCCAGCAGCTTGGGGACAGTAGAGTACGAGCAGTACTTC. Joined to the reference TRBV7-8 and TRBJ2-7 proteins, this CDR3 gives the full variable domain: GAGVSQSPRYKVAKRGQDVALRCDPISGHVSLFWYQQALGQGPEFLTYFQNEAQLDKSGLPSDRFFAERPEGSVSTLKIQRTQQEDSAVYLCASSLGTVEYEQYFGPGTRLTVT.